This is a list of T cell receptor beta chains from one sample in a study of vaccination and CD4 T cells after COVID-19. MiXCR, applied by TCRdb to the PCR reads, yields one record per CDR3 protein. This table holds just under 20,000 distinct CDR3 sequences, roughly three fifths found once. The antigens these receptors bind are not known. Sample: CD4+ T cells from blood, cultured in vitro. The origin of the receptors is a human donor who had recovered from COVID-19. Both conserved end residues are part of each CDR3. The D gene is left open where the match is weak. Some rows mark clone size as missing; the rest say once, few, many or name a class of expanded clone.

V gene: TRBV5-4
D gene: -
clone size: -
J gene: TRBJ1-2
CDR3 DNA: TGTGCCAGCAGCTTGGGCAGGGTTGAACGTGGCTACACCTTC
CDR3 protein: CASSLGRVERGYTF

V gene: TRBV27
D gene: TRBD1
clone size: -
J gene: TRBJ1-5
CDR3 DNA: TGTGCCAGCAAGTTAGAGGACAGGGCCAATCAGCCCCAGCATTTT
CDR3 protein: CASKLEDRANQPQHF

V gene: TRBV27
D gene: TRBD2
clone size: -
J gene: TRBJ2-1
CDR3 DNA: TGTGCCAGCAGTTTATACACGACTAGCGGTACATACAATGAGCAGTTCTTC
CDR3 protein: CASSLYTTSGTYNEQFF

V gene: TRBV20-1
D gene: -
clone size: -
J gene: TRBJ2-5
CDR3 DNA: TGCAGTGCCCTCTCCAGGGCGGGGTCACGGACCCAGTACTTC
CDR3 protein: CSALSRAGSRTQYF

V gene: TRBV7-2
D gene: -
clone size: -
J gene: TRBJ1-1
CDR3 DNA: TGTGCCAGCAGCTCCCAGGGGAGGGGTGATGAAGCTTTCTTT
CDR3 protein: CASSSQGRGDEAFF

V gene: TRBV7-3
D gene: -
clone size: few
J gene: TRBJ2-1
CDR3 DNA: TGTGCCAGCAGTACTTTAGGTGGTTTCTCTGAGCAGTTCTTC
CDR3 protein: CASSTLGGFSEQFF

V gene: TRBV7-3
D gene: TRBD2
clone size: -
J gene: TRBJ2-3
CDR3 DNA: TGTGCCAGCAGCCTTGCCGGGACTAGCGGGATTTATACGCAGTATTTT
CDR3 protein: CASSLAGTSGIYTQYF

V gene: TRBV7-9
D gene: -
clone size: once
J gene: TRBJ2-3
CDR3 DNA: TGTGCCAGCAGCTCTCGAAGAGGAGATACGCAGTATTTT
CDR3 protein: CASSSRRGDTQYF

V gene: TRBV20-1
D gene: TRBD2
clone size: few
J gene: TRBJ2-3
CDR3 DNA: TGCAGTGCCGGGAGGGGGGCCACAGATACGCAGTATTTT
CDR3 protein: CSAGRGATDTQYF

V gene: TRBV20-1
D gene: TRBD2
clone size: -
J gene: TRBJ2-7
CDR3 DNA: TGCAGTGCTGACCTAGCGGGGGGGTGGGAGCAGTACTTC
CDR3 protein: CSADLAGGWEQYF

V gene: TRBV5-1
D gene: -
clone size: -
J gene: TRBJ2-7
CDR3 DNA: TGCGCCAGCAGCGATTCCTCGTGGGAGCAGTACTTC
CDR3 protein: CASSDSSWEQYF

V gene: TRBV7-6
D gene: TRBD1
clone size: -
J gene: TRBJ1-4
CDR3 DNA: TGTGCCAGCAGCTTAGCTGAGACAGGGGCTCACGAAAAACTGTTTTTT
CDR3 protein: CASSLAETGAHEKLFF

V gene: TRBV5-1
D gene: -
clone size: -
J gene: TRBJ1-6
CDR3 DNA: TGCGCCAGCAGCTCGGACTCGAGGAATTCACCCCTCCACTTT
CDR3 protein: CASSSDSRNSPLHF

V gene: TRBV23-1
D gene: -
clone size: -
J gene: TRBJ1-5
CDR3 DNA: TGCGCCAGCACCCGGGCAGGGATTCAGCCCCAGCATTTT
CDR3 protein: CASTRAGIQPQHF

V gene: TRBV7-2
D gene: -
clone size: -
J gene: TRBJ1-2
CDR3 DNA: TGTGCCAGCAGCTTAGCGCTTAAGGCGGTTGGCTACACCTTC
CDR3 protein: CASSLALKAVGYTF

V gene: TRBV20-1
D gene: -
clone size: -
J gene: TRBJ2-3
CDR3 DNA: TGCAGTGCTCCCGTAGTGCTCACAGATACGCAGTATTTT
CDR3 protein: CSAPVVLTDTQYF

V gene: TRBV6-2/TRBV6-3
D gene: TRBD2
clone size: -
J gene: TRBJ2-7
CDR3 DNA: TGTGCCAGCACGGCGGGAGGCTACGAGCAGTACTTC
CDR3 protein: CASTAGGYEQYF

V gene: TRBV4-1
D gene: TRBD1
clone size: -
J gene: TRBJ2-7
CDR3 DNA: TGCGCCAGCAGCCAACCGGGACAGGGGGTCTACGAGCAGTACTTC
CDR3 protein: CASSQPGQGVYEQYF